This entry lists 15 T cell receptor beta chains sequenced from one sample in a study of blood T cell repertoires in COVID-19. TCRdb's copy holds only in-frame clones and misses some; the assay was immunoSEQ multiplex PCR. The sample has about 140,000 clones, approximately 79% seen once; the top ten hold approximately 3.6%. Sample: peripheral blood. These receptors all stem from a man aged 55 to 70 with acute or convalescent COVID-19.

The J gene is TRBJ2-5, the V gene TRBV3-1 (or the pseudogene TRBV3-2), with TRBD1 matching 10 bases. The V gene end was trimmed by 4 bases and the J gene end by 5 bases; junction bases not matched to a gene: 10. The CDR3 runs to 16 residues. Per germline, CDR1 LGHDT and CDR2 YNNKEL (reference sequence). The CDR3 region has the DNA TGTGCCAGCAGCCTGTCATCGACAGGGGGCGTTGAGACCCAGTACTTC. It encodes CASSLSSTGGVETQYF.

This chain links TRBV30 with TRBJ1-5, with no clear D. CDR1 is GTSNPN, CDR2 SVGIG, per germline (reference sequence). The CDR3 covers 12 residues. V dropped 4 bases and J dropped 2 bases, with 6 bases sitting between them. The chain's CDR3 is CAWTQGNQPQHF. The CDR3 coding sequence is TGTGCCTGGACTCAGGGCAATCAGCCCCAGCATTTT. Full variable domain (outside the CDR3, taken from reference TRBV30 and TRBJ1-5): SQTIHQWPATLVQPVGSPLSLECTVEGTSNPNLYWYRQAAGRGLQLLFYSVGIGQISSEVPQNLSASRPQDRQFILSSKKLLLSDSGFYLCAWTQGNQPQHFGDGTRLSIL.

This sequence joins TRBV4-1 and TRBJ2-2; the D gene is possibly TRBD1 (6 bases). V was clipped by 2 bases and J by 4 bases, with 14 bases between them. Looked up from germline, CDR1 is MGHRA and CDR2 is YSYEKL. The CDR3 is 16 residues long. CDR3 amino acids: CASSQPSGDLTGELFF. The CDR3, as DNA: TGCGCCAGCAGCCAACCATCAGGGGACCTCACCGGGGAGCTGTTTTTT.

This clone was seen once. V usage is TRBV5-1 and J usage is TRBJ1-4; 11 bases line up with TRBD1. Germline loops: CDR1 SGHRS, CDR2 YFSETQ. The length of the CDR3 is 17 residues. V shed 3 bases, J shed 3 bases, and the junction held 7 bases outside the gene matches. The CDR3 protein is CASSYGQGALSNEKLFF. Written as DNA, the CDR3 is TGCGCCAGCAGCTACGGACAGGGGGCTCTTTCTAATGAAAAACTGTTTTTT.

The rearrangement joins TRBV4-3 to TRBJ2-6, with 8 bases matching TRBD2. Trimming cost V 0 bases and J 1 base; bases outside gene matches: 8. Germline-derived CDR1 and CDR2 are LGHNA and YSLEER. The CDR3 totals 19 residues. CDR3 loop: CASSQDAGLVVSGANVLTF. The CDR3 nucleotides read TGCGCCAGCAGCCAAGACGCGGGACTAGTCGTGTCTGGGGCCAACGTCCTGACTTTC.

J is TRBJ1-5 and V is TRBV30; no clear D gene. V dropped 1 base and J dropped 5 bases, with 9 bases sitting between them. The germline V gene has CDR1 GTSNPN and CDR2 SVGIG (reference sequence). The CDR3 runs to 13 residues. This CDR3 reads CAWSEQVYQPQHF. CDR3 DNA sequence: TGTGCCTGGAGTGAACAAGTCTATCAGCCCCAGCATTTT.

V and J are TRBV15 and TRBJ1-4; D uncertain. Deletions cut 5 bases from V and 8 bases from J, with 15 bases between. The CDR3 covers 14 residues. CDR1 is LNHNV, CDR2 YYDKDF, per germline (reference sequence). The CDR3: CATSSLRGGEKLFF. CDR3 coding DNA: TGTGCCACCAGCTCTCTCCGGGGAGGCGAAAAACTGTTTTTT. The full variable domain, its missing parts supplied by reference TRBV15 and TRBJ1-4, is DAMVIQNPRYQVTQFGKPVTLSCSQTLNHNVMYWYQQKSSQAPKLLFHYYDKDFNNEADTPDNFQSRRPNTSFCFLDIRSPGLGDTAMYLCATSSLRGGEKLFFGSGTQLSVL.

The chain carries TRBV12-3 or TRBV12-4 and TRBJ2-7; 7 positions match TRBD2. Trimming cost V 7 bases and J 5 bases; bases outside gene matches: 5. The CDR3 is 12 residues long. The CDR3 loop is CASKASGHEQYF. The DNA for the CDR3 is TGTGCCAGCAAGGCTAGCGGCCACGAGCAGTACTTC.

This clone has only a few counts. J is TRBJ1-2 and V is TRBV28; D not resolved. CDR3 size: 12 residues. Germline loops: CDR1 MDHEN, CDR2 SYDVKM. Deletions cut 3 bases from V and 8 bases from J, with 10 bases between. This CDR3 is CASSFGGSGYTF. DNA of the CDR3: TGTGCCAGCAGTTTTGGAGGGTCGGGCTACACCTTC.

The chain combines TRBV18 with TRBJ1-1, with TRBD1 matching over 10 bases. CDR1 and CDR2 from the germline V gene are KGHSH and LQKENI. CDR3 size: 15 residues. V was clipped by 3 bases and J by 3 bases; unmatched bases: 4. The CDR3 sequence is CASSPRDRGDTEAFF. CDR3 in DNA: TGTGCCAGCTCACCCCGGGACAGGGGAGACACTGAAGCTTTCTTT. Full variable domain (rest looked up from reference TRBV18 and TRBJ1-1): NAGVMQNPRHLVRRRGQEARLRCSPMKGHSHVYWYRQLPEEGLKFMVYLQKENIIDESGMPKERFSAEFPKEGPSILRIQQVVRGDSAAYFCASSPRDRGDTEAFFGQGTRLTVV.

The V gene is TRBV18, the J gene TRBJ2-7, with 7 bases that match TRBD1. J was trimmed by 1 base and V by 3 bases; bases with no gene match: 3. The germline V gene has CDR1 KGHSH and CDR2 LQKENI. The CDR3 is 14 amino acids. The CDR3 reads CASSPRDSSYEQYF. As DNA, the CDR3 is TGTGCCAGCTCACCCCGGGACAGTTCCTACGAGCAGTACTTC.

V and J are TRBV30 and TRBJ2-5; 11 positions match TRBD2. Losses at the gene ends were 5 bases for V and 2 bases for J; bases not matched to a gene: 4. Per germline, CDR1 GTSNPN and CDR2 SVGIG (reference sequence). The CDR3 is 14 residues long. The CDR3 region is CAWARTSGQETQYF. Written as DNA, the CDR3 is TGTGCCTGGGCGAGGACTAGCGGGCAAGAGACCCAGTACTTC. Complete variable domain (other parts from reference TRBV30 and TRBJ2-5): SQTIHQWPATLVQPVGSPLSLECTVEGTSNPNLYWYRQAAGRGLQLLFYSVGIGQISSEVPQNLSASRPQDRQFILSSKKLLLSDSGFYLCAWARTSGQETQYFGPGTRLLVL.

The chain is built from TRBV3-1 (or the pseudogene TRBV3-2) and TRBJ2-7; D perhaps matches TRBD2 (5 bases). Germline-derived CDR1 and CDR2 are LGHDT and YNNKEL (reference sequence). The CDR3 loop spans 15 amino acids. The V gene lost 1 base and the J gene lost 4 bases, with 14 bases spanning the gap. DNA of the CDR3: TGTGCCAGCAGCCAAGTGGGAGTACGGGCTTACGAGCAGTACTTC. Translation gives CASSQVGVRAYEQYF.

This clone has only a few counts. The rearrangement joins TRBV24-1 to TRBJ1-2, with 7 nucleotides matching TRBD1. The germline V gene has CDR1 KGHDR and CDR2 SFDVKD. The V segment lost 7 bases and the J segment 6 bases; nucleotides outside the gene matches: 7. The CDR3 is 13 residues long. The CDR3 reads CATRDGTAHGYTF. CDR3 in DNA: TGTGCCACCAGAGATGGGACAGCCCATGGCTACACCTTC.

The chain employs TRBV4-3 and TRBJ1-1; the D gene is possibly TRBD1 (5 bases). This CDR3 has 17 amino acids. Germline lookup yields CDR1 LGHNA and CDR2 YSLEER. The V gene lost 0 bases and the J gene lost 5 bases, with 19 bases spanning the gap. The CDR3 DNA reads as TGCGCCAGCAGCCAAGAGCGGGGGGAGCAAGGAGGGACTGAAGCTTTCTTT. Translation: CASSQERGEQGGTEAFF.